The rows below give T cell receptor beta chains drawn from one sample of a study of response to subunit inactivated influenza vaccine. TCRdb re-analysed the RT-PCR reads in MiXCR, keeping a single row per CDR3 protein. This table has fewer than 700,000 distinct CDR3 sequences, over 10% appearing once. Sample: PBMCs from blood, taken more than 35 days after vaccination. These receptors all stem from a man aged 50-60 years who received an inactivated influenza vaccine. CDR3s include the opening cysteine and the closing phenylalanine or tryptophan. Each record gives: V gene, clone size, D gene, J gene, CDR3 protein, CDR3 DNA. The D gene is left open where the match is weak. Not every row has a clone size; where given, it reads once, few, many or a size class.

>TRBV20-1|few|.|TRBJ2-1
CSARGVAALKTYNEQFF
TGCAGTGCTAGAGGCGTAGCGGCCTTAAAAACCTACAATGAGCAGTTCTTC
>TRBV24-1|few|TRBD1|TRBJ2-1
CATSDPTGGGSDEQFF
TGTGCCACCAGTGACCCGACAGGGGGAGGTTCGGATGAGCAGTTCTTC
>TRBV6-1|many|.|TRBJ2-7
CASSPMTGYEQYF
TGTGCCAGCAGTCCTATGACAGGCTACGAGCAGTACTTC
>TRBV11-2|.|.|TRBJ1-1
CASSPPPIGPEAFF
TGTGCCAGCAGCCCCCCCCCCATAGGCCCTGAAGCTTTCTTT
>TRBV12-3/TRBV12-4|.|TRBD1|TRBJ2-6
CTSCLTNRGLYSGANVLTF
TGTACCAGCTGTTTAACGAACAGGGGGCTGTACTCTGGGGCCAACGTCCTGACTTTC
>TRBV20-1|.|TRBD2|TRBJ2-5
CSARESLAGSRETQYF
TGCAGTGCTAGAGAAAGTCTAGCGGGGTCGAGGGAGACCCAGTACTTC
>TRBV11-2|.|.|TRBJ2-5
CASSTNRVAETQYF
TGTGCCAGCAGCACCAACAGGGTGGCGGAGACCCAGTACTTC
>TRBV6-1|few|.|TRBJ2-5
CASRAGASAETQYF
TGTGCCAGCAGAGCCGGGGCTTCAGCGGAGACCCAGTACTTC
>TRBV7-2|.|.|TRBJ2-1
CASSPSQSYNEQFF
TGTGCCAGCAGCCCTAGTCAATCCTACAATGAGCAGTTCTTC
>TRBV20-1|few|.|TRBJ1-5
CSARDGASNQPQHF
TGCAGTGCTAGGGACGGAGCTAGCAATCAGCCCCAGCATTTT
>TRBV9|few|TRBD2|TRBJ2-3
CASSGGLAGGDDTQYF
TGTGCCAGCAGCGGGGGACTAGCGGGAGGGGATGATACGCAGTATTTT
>TRBV6-2/TRBV6-3|.|.|TRBJ2-1
CASSYSARGYEQFF
TGTGCCAGCAGTTACTCGGCGAGAGGCTATGAGCAGTTCTTC
>TRBV2|.|.|TRBJ2-1
CASRPLAVDEQFF
TGTGCCAGCAGACCCCTCGCAGTAGATGAGCAGTTCTTC
>TRBV20-1|few|.|TRBJ1-4
CSALGGANEKLFF
TGCAGTGCCCTAGGGGGGGCTAATGAAAAACTGTTTTTT
>TRBV20-1|few|TRBD2|TRBJ2-3
CSASPLADRALTDTQYF
TGCAGTGCTAGTCCGCTAGCGGATAGGGCCCTCACAGATACGCAGTATTTT
>TRBV7-2|.|.|TRBJ2-5
CASSFGLGERETQYF
TGTGCCAGCAGCTTTGGTCTCGGGGAGAGAGAGACCCAGTACTTC
>TRBV10-3|few|.|TRBJ2-3
CAISGASRDTSTDTQYF
TGTGCCATCAGTGGGGCTAGTCGGGACACTAGCACAGATACGCAGTATTTT
>TRBV4-2|.|.|TRBJ2-2
CASSQDRPGWTGELFF
TGTGCCAGCAGCCAAGATCGCCCAGGTTGGACCGGGGAGCTGTTTTTT
>TRBV12-3/TRBV12-4|.|.|TRBJ2-7
CASTKGGGPSYEQYF
TGTGCCAGCACCAAAGGGGGGGGGCCCTCCTACGAGCAGTACTTC
>TRBV12-3/TRBV12-4|many|.|TRBJ1-2
CASSLKGGYGYTF
TGTGCCAGCAGTTTAAAGGGCGGCTATGGCTACACCTTC
>TRBV15|few|TRBD2|TRBJ2-5
CATSRDKMGGGWTQYF
TGTGCCACCAGCAGAGATAAGATGGGCGGGGGTTGGACCCAGTACTTC